The 11 T cell receptor beta chains listed next were all sequenced from one sample in a study of T cells of healthy individuals (dated by TCRdb to the late 2010s). Library preparation employed 5' RACE. This sample was sequenced with an Illumina MiSeq. TCRdb reprocessed the public reads (quality trimming at Q25 with fastp, clone calling with MiXCR) and kept in-frame beta chains. CDR3 protein duplicates are merged, each entry listing the most common genes and DNA. This sample has 40,000 to 65,000 distinct CDR3 sequences in its table, and over 12% of those were observed once. The top ten clones comprise roughly 16% of the sample. The receptors stem from a human donor in good health.

The V and J genes are TRBV2 and TRBJ2-3, with TRBD1 matching over 8 bases. The CDR3 loop spans 14 amino acids. The J segment lost 2 bases and the V segment lost 2 bases, leaving 0 bases of the junction unmatched. From germline, CDR1 is SNHLY and CDR2 FYNNEI. The CDR3 spells CASSEQGATDTQYF. Written as DNA, the CDR3 is TGTGCCAGCAGTGAACAGGGGGCCACAGATACGCAGTATTTT. Together with reference TRBV2 and TRBJ2-3, the CDR3 gives the full variable domain: EPEVTQTPSHQVTQMGQEVILRCVPISNHLYFYWYRQILGQKVEFLVSFYNNEISEKSEIFDDQFSVERPDGSNFTLKIRSTKLEDSAMYFCASSEQGATDTQYFGPGTRLTVL.

This clonotype was seen repeatedly, ten times or more. V usage is TRBV11-2 and J usage is TRBJ2-1; D remains ambiguous. CDR1 SGHAT and CDR2 FQNNGV come from the germline V gene. Trimming pared 4 bases from V and 9 bases from J, leaving 13 bases between. The CDR3 sequence is 13 residues long. CDR3 loop: CASSYDRIREQFF. The CDR3 DNA sequence: TGTGCCAGCAGCTACGACCGGATTCGTGAGCAGTTCTTC. The variable domain in full, with the rest retrieved from reference TRBV11-2 and TRBJ2-1, is EAGVAQSPRYKIIEKRQSVAFWCNPISGHATLYWYQQILGQGPKLLIQFQNNGVVDDSQLPKDRFSAERLKGVDSTLKIQPAKLEDSAVYLCASSYDRIREQFFGPGTRLTVL.

This clonotype has ten or more counts. The gene calls are TRBV12-3 or TRBV12-4 and TRBJ2-5, with TRBD2 as a possible D gene (6 bases). The V end was cut by 3 bases, the J end by 4 bases, with 18 bases between. The CDR3 is 16 residues long. The CDR3 nucleotides are TGTGCCAGCAGTTTGGGCGAGGGGAGGACGGCAGAGACCCAGTACTTC. Its protein product is CASSLGEGRTAETQYF.

This clonotype was counted at least ten times. This chain links TRBV7-2 with TRBJ2-1; TRBD2 matches 12 bases. The CDR3 extends over 15 amino acids. Germline CDR1 SGHTA, CDR2 FQGNSA. The ends lost 5 bases at V and 9 bases at J; junction bases unmatched: 8. The CDR3 DNA follows: TGTGCCAGCAGCATCCTAGCGGGAGGGCTTAGTGAGCAGTTCTTC. Its translation: CASSILAGGLSEQFF.

The chain carries TRBV5-1 and TRBJ2-1, with TRBD2 matching 10 bases. The V and J ends lost 0 bases and 5 bases, in that order; junction bases with no gene match: 8. This CDR3 is 17 amino acids long. Germline V gives CDR1 SGHRS, CDR2 YFSETQ. The CDR3 sequence is CASSLALGGLANNEQFF. CDR3 bases: TGCGCCAGCAGCTTGGCCCTCGGGGGACTAGCGAACAATGAGCAGTTCTTC.

This clonotype was observed many times. The rearrangement joins TRBV7-2 to TRBJ1-2, with a weak D call TRBD1 (6 bases). This CDR3 spans 13 amino acids. The germline V and J ends were trimmed by 1 base and 6 bases, with 9 bases remaining between them. CDR1 and CDR2 from the germline V gene are SGHTA and FQGNSA. The CDR3, as DNA: TGTGCCAGCAGCTTAGGGACAGTAAATGGCTACACCTTC. Amino acid sequence: CASSLGTVNGYTF.

This clonotype was observed a few times. V and J are TRBV6-2 or TRBV6-3 and TRBJ2-1; D possibly corresponds to TRBD2 (6 bases). V was shortened by 7 bases and J by 0 bases, with 19 bases between the two germline ends. CDR3 length: 17 residues. The germline gives CDR1 MNHEY, CDR2 SVGEGT. For the CDR3, the DNA is TGTGCCAGCAATTTCGAGGGGAGGCGGAGCTCCTACAATGAGCAGTTCTTC. Protein sequence: CASNFEGRRSSYNEQFF.

This clonotype has only a few counts. The chain carries TRBV7-8 and TRBJ2-5; TRBD1 agrees at 7 bases. V lost 3 bases to trimming and J lost 2 bases; unmatched junction nucleotides: 3. Germline-derived CDR1 and CDR2 are SGHVS and FQNEAQ. This CDR3 is 14 amino acids long. CDR3 amino acids: CASSFQGVQETQYF. Here the CDR3 DNA reads TGTGCCAGCAGCTTCCAGGGGGTACAAGAGACCCAGTACTTC.

At least ten counts were recorded for this clonotype. The J gene is TRBJ1-3, the V gene TRBV9; 7 bases line up with TRBD1. Germline CDR1 reads SGDLS; CDR2 reads YYNGEE. The CDR3 has 17 amino acids. The trim removed 4 bases at V and 2 bases at J, leaving 12 bases unmatched. The CDR3 DNA reads as TGTGCCAGCAGCCCTCCGACAGGGTTAAAACCTGGAAACACCATATATTTT. Encoded protein: CASSPPTGLKPGNTIYF.

The V call is TRBV12-3 or TRBV12-4, the J call TRBJ2-1, with a tentative D call TRBD2 (6 bases). The CDR3 extends over 12 amino acids. V was shortened by 6 bases and J by 12 bases, with 15 bases between the two germline ends. CDR3 DNA: TGTGCCAGCAGACCGGGAGCCAGGGTGCAGTTCTTC. It encodes CASRPGARVQFF.

This clonotype was detected many times. V gene TRBV3-1 combines with J gene TRBJ2-1, with 8 bases that match TRBD2. CDR3 length: 16 amino acids. Germline V gene data show CDR1 as LGHDT and CDR2 as YNNKEL (reference sequence). V lost 1 base, J lost 11 bases, and 13 bases stayed unmatched. CDR3 protein: CASSQGSGAGGRKQFF. CDR3 coding DNA: TGTGCCAGCAGCCAAGGTTCCGGGGCGGGGGGCCGAAAGCAGTTCTTC.